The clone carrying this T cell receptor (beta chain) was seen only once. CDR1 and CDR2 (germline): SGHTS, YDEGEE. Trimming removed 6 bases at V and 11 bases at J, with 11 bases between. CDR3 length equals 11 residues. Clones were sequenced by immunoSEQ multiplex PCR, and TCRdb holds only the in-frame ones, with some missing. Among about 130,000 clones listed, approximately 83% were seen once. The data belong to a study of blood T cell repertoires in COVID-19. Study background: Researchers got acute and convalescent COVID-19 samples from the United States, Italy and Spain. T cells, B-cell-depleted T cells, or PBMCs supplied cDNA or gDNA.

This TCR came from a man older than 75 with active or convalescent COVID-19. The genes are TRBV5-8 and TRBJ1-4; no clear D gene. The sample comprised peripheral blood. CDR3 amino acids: CASTGPGKLFF. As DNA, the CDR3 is TGTGCCAGCACCGGGCCGGGGAAACTGTTTTTT.